These 21 T cell receptor beta chains were sequenced from one sample in a study of shared clonotypes between healthy human individuals. In the naive CD8 group, cells lacked CD45RO and were positively selected for CCR7, so terminally differentiated effector memory CD45RA+ cells were left out. Generated by immunoSEQ multiplex PCR, the TCRdb table keeps only in-frame clones and is missing some. Here the sample spans over 2,000,000 clones, just under 95% being singletons. Sample: naive CD8+ T cells from PBMCs. The receptors derive from a man aged 18-30 years in good health. Some clones in this sample may be carry-over from other donors' samples.

This clone appeared a few times. The chain combines TRBV7-9 with TRBJ2-2; D gene ambiguous. This CDR3 is built from 14 residues. Germline values: CDR1 SEHNR, CDR2 FQNEAQ (reference sequence). The V gene lost 5 bases and the J gene lost 4 bases, with 11 bases spanning the gap. The CDR3 region is CASSGVGSTGELFF. The CDR3 coding sequence is TGTGCCAGCAGCGGGGTAGGATCCACCGGGGAGCTGTTTTTT.

The chain recombines TRBV11-2 with TRBJ2-7; 9 bases align to TRBD2. Germline CDR1 is SGHAT and CDR2 is FQNNGV. V lost 5 bases and J lost 4; bases outside the gene matches: 18. CDR3 length: 18 amino acids. CDR3 in amino acids: CASSPASLSGLAFYEQYF. The CDR3 DNA reads TGTGCCAGCAGCCCTGCCAGTCTCTCCGGACTAGCGTTTTACGAGCAGTACTTC.

V is TRBV30 and J is TRBJ1-1; D possibly corresponds to TRBD1 (5 bases). This CDR3 is built from 13 residues. Germline CDR1 GTSNPN, CDR2 SVGIG (reference sequence). V lost 2 bases to trimming and J lost 10 bases, with 17 bases between them. The CDR3 loop reads CAWSWGQPRGAFF. CDR3 coding DNA: TGTGCCTGGAGTTGGGGCCAGCCCCGGGGAGCTTTCTTT.

The J gene is TRBJ2-5, the V gene TRBV11-1; D possibly corresponds to TRBD2 (6 bases). V dropped 0 bases and J dropped 0 bases, with 20 bases sitting between them. Germline CDR1 reads SGHAT; CDR2 reads FQDESV (reference sequence). CDR3 length: 19 amino acids. The CDR3 spells CASSLALLAPTFYQETQYF. In DNA, the CDR3 is TGTGCCAGCAGCTTAGCGCTCCTAGCGCCTACCTTTTACCAAGAGACCCAGTACTTC.

In this sample, this clone turned up once. The chain is built from TRBV27 and TRBJ2-2; D is uncertain. This CDR3 has 14 residues. Deletions cut 2 bases from V and 4 bases from J, with 8 bases between. Germline CDR1 is MNHEY and CDR2 is SMNVEV (reference sequence). CDR3 loop: CASSLKGPTGELFF. DNA for the CDR3: TGTGCCAGCAGTTTAAAAGGTCCCACCGGGGAGCTGTTTTTT.

The chain has TRBV7-9 and TRBJ2-1; the match to TRBD1 covers 7 bases. Germline CDR1 and CDR2: SEHNR and FQNEAQ (reference sequence). The ends lost 7 bases at V and 3 bases at J; junction bases unmatched: 3. There are 13 residues in the CDR3. CDR3 in amino acids: CASNWDSYNEQFF. Written as DNA, the CDR3 is TGTGCCAGCAACTGGGACAGCTACAATGAGCAGTTCTTC. The entire variable domain, with the rest obtained from reference TRBV7-9 and TRBJ2-1, is as follows: DTGVSQNPRHKITKRGQNVTFRCDPISEHNRLYWYRQTLGQGPEFLTYFQNEAQLEKSRLLSDRFSAERPKGSFSTLEIQRTEQGDSAMYLCASNWDSYNEQFFGPGTRLTVL.

The chain employs TRBV2 and TRBJ2-2; 12 bases match TRBD2. Per germline, CDR1 SNHLY and CDR2 FYNNEI. The CDR3 spans 18 residues. Losses at the gene ends were 4 bases for V and 1 base for J; bases not matched to a gene: 7. CDR3 protein: CASSARLAGELNTGELFF. In nucleotides, the CDR3 is TGTGCCAGCAGTGCCCGACTAGCGGGAGAATTGAACACCGGGGAGCTGTTTTTT.

A single count supports this clone. The chain is built from TRBV7-8 and TRBJ2-7; D gene uncertain. CDR3 size: 11 residues. Germline V gene sequence: CDR1 SGHVS, CDR2 FQNEAQ. V lost 5 bases and J lost 3, with 5 bases in between. CDR3 DNA sequence: TGTGCCAGCAGCGGAAGCTACGAGCAGTACTTC. Protein sequence: CASSGSYEQYF.

The chain joins TRBV4-1 to TRBJ2-1, with D possibly being TRBD1 or TRBD2 (5 bases each). CDR1 MGHRA and CDR2 YSYEKL come from the germline V gene. The CDR3 consists of 16 residues. V was pared by 1 base and J by 6 bases, with 16 bases between. CDR3 DNA sequence: TGCGCCAGCAGCCAAGCGAGGACGAGGGGTGGCAATGAGCAGTTCTTC. Protein sequence: CASSQARTRGGNEQFF.

The chain recombines TRBV14 with TRBJ2-1; unclear D gene. Trimming stripped 2 bases from V and 6 bases from J, with 11 bases between. This CDR3 is 14 amino acids long. Germline loops: CDR1 SGHDN, CDR2 FVKESK. The CDR3 region is CASSQLGRVNEQFF. As DNA, the CDR3 is TGTGCCAGCAGCCAACTCGGACGGGTCAATGAGCAGTTCTTC.

The genes are TRBV30 and TRBJ2-1; D gene unclear. This CDR3 is 11 amino acids long. Germline V gene sequence: CDR1 GTSNPN, CDR2 SVGIG (reference sequence). Trimming left V 5 bases short and J 9 bases short, with 11 bases between. The CDR3 bases are TGTGCCTGGGGGCTATTGTCTGAGCAGTTCTTC. Translating it yields CAWGLLSEQFF.

This clone has just one count. The chain recombines TRBV7-2 with TRBJ1-5; possible D gene TRBD1, 6 bases. The CDR3 is made up of 15 amino acids. Per the germline V gene, CDR1 is SGHTA and CDR2 is FQGNSA. V was clipped by 6 bases and J by 2 bases, with 14 bases between them. The CDR3, as DNA: TGTGCCAGCAGATTACAGGGTGTAGGCAATCAGCCCCAGCATTTT. It is translated as CASRLQGVGNQPQHF.

The rearrangement uses TRBV4-1 and TRBJ1-1; TRBD1 is a possible D gene (5 bases). Per the germline V gene, CDR1 is MGHRA and CDR2 is YSYEKL. V was clipped by 2 bases and J by 1 base, with 11 bases between them. This CDR3 has 15 residues. The CDR3 nucleotides read TGCGCCAGCAGCCAATCGAGAGGGGCGAACACTGAAGCTTTCTTT. Translated, it gives CASSQSRGANTEAFF.

J is TRBJ1-2 and V is TRBV7-3; D gene unclear. The CDR3 length is 16 residues. Trimming pared 2 bases from V and 1 base from J, leaving 14 bases between. Germline loops: CDR1 SGHTA, CDR2 FQGTGA. This CDR3 reads CASSLPGLEDNYGYTF. The CDR3 bases are TGTGCCAGCAGCTTACCCGGGTTAGAGGATAACTATGGCTACACCTTC.

The chain recombines TRBV27 with TRBJ2-7; D is possibly TRBD1 (6 bases). Germline CDR1 MNHEY, CDR2 SMNVEV (reference sequence). CDR3 length: 14 residues. Between the trimmed V and J ends, which lost 3 bases and 3 bases, there was a span of 12 bases. CDR3 sequence: CASSFVTGNYEQYF. The CDR3 DNA reads TGTGCCAGCAGTTTCGTGACAGGAAACTACGAGCAGTACTTC.

This chain uses TRBV29-1 with TRBJ2-1; 10 nucleotides line up with TRBD2. The germline CDR1 and CDR2 sequences are SQVTM and ANQGSEA. J gave up 4 bases and V 2 bases, and 11 bases lay outside the gene matches. The CDR3 consists of 17 residues. Written as DNA, the CDR3 is TGCAGCGTTGAAAGGGGTCTAGCGGGAGACGTTTACAATGAGCAGTTCTTC. It yields the protein CSVERGLAGDVYNEQFF.

V is TRBV7-2 and J is TRBJ2-1; D gene unclear. CDR1 is SGHTA and CDR2 is FQGNSA in the germline V gene. This CDR3 is built from 17 residues. Trimming left V 4 bases short and J 8 bases short, with 24 bases between. CDR3 in amino acids: CASSSEPRGQRIDEQFF. CDR3 in DNA: TGTGCCAGCAGCTCAGAACCCCGTGGCCAACGGATCGATGAGCAGTTCTTC.

CDR3 sequence reads: CARQGRKNTEAFF. DNA of the CDR3: TGTGCCAGGCAGGGACGGAAGAACACTGAAGCTTTCTTT. The rearrangement joins TRBV2 to TRBJ1-1, with D perhaps TRBD1 (5 bases). Trimming removed 9 bases from V and 1 base from J, with 12 bases in between. The CDR3 extends over 13 amino acids. Germline assignment: CDR1 SNHLY and CDR2 FYNNEI.

This rearrangement joins TRBV5-8 to TRBJ1-4, with D possibly being TRBD1 (5 bases). The CDR3 runs 16 residues. Germline V CDR1 and CDR2: SGHTS, YDEGEE. Trimming pared 2 bases from V and 5 bases from J, leaving 16 bases between. In DNA, the CDR3 is TGTGCCAGCAGCTTTAAGACCCGACAGCCGAATGAAAAACTGTTTTTT. Protein: CASSFKTRQPNEKLFF.

The chain recombines TRBV11-2 with TRBJ2-2; D is perhaps TRBD1 or TRBD2 (5 bases each). Looked up from germline, CDR1 is SGHAT and CDR2 is FQNNGV. The V gene lost 2 bases and the J gene lost 8 bases, with 15 bases spanning the gap. The CDR3 has 15 amino acids. The CDR3 nucleotides are TGTGCCAGCAGCTTATTCAGTAGGGACGGGGGGGAGCTGTTTTTT. This sequence encodes CASSLFSRDGGELFF.

The CDR3 region has the DNA TGTGCCTGGAGTACCCGGACGGAGCAGTACTTC. This gives the protein CAWSTRTEQYF. This rearrangement joins TRBV30 to TRBJ2-7; no definite D call. V gave up 2 bases and J gave up 7 bases, with 9 bases separating them. Germline CDR1 is GTSNPN and CDR2 is SVGIG (reference sequence). CDR3 length: 11 amino acids.